This T cell receptor beta chain was obtained from a study of Ad26.COV2.S vaccination and SARS-CoV-2 variants listed by TCRdb under 2021. The study in broad terms: Donors in the vaccine arm were drawn from COV1001, a multicentre, randomized, double-blind, placebo-controlled phase I-IIa trial testing Ad26.COV2.S in healthy adults. Ad26.COV2.S was administered intramuscularly at a dose of 5x10^10 or 1x10^11 viral particles, either as one shot or as two shots given 56 days apart. TCRbeta repertoire sequencing served as the tool for gauging how specific and how broad the SARS-CoV-2-reactive T cell receptors were following Ad26.COV2.S vaccination. The TCR-sequenced set comprised around 30 samples: some 20 Ad26.COV2.S vaccine recipients, 5 placebo recipients and 8 SARS-CoV-2 convalescent individuals. Trial participants were randomized into five groups of five, in which low-dose or high-dose Ad26.COV2.S was given once or twice, or placebo was given on both occasions. Investigators remained blinded to trial group allocation during experiments and outcome assessment. General findings and caveats noted by the study authors: The study was not powered for comparison of responses between vaccine doses or regimens. After vaccination, spike-specific CD8+ and CD4+ T cell responses were reported to show substantial breadth. Ad26.COV2.S recipients had higher spike-specific TCR breadth than placebo recipients (P = 0.0014). Vaccine and placebo recipients had similar non-spike TCR breadth, a finding consistent with the vaccine containing only spike. The authors noted that total T cell responses may have been underestimated by the TCR breadth and depth analyses.

Taken with the paper, the label for treatment or condition translates to: around 19 received Ad26.COV2.S at low or high dose, single or two shots; roughly 5 received placebo; per-sample allocation not given. Repertoires of vaccine and placebo recipients were sequenced from samples taken on day 63 after the first injection. In Cohort 1b, around 23 adults aged 18-55 years were enrolled at a single site in Boston, USA, between 29 July and 7 August 2020. As a vaccine, Ad26.COV2.S was a replication-incompetent adenovirus type 26 vector that expressed a prefusion-stabilized SARS-CoV-2 spike protein derived from the original Wuhan strain. Here V drops 4 bases and J drops 2 bases, and the junction holds 15 bases not matched to any gene. For CDR1 and CDR2, the germline V gene lists SGDLS and YYNGEE. The CDR3 numbers 18 residues from cysteine through phenylalanine. Only the CDR3 region is kept as DNA, spanning 54 bases read in frame from base 1.

As for this clone: Its antigen is unknown. Per-base quality was not reported, and no clone a single base away is much larger than it.

The immunoSEQ Assay was the method used to sequence TCRbeta CDR3 regions. After extraction, genomic DNA underwent amplification by bias-controlled multiplex PCR, followed by high-throughput sequencing. Under the source paper's analysis protocol: To quantify the absolute abundance of each unique TCRbeta CDR3 region, sequences were collapsed and filtered. T cell fraction was estimated by normalization of TCRbeta template counts to usable DNA, with usable DNA being measured through amplification of reference genes present in all nucleated cells. Repertoire TCRs were annotated as SARS-CoV-2-specific by exact matching of V gene, CDR3 amino acid sequence and J gene to a known reactive TCR set. The reference SARS-CoV-2 TCR set was derived from MIRA and filtered for enrichment in COVID-19-positive ImmuneCODE repertoires, a step that removed public or cross-reactive TCRs. Using the MIRA antigens, annotated TCRs were further analysed by specific ORF or by position within an ORF. Breadth was defined as the number of annotated unique rearrangements divided by the total number of unique productive rearrangements, and depth was defined as the summed frequency of the annotated unique rearrangements. Group comparisons of TCR breadth used two-sided Wilcoxon rank-sum tests. TCRdb carries this immuneACCESS record with in-frame sequences only. Its versions omit some clonotypes, under half of them owing to an unresolved V gene in the studies checked, with the rest unexplained. The V and J calls and clone size are taken from that table; D and trimming were inferred from the DNA. The sample data list 400,000 to 450,000 clones, and approximately 90% of these were observed just once. The top ten constitute 1.5% to 2% of the sample.

The V and J segments used are TRBV9 and TRBJ2-3; TRBD2 agrees with 8 junctional bases. The sample in question was peripheral blood, obtained in a trial of Ad26.COV2.S vaccine versus placebo. The sequence derives from a person between 18 and 65 years old who received the Ad26.COV2.S COVID-19 vaccine or a placebo. The DNA sequence follows: TGTGCCAGCAGCATCCCCTCCGGGGGTAGCGGGGTCACAGATACGCAGTATTTT. This yields the protein CASSIPSGGSGVTDTQYF.